This is a list of T cell receptor beta chains from one sample in a study of cytomegalovirus exposure and HLA in healthy donors. Measured with immunoSEQ multiplex PCR; TCRdb has only the in-frame clones, and not every one. Of tens of thousands of clones in the sample, roughly 87% were seen once. Sequencing was done on a sample of PBMCs. These receptor sequences come from a woman aged 18-30 years in good health and CMV-seronegative. CDR3s include the opening cysteine and the closing phenylalanine or tryptophan.

v_call	cdr3_aa
TRBV9	CASSVEGVAEDEQFF
TRBV18	CASSRDRGETDTQYF
TRBV19	CASGGGGRNTIYF
TRBV7-9	CASSPDRGTTEAFF
TRBV18	CASSQKRSTEAFF
TRBV18	CASSSLGTGGLTEAFF
TRBV6-6	CASSYSTRGSSPLHF
TRBV4-3	CASSQVGSGRDEQYF
TRBV28	CASSQSGISYNEQFF
TRBV5-6	CASSLGSGGTKGQFF
TRBV27	CASSVSGGAINEQFF
TRBV29-1	CSVFDVALRGAFF
TRBV9	CASSAEGGRETQYF
TRBV19	CASSKRQATYEQYF
TRBV19	CASSMEMTGVDYEQYF
TRBV5-1	CASSIAGADNEQFF
TRBV9	CASSPPGLPSGEQFF
TRBV5-4	CASSLRAGLIRKGEQYF
TRBV5-1	CASSGGLAGDNEQFF
TRBV11-2	CASRKPGETQYF
TRBV14	CASSRDIRGIQYF
TRBV4-1	CASSQWTSGNNEQFF
TRBV14	CASSHGGWAYEQYF
TRBV29-1	CSVAATGAIANYGYTF
TRBV28	CASSGGLRSYNEQFF
TRBV5-8	CASSDGGVVVTDTQYF
TRBV6-5	CASRRTVDSNQPQHF
TRBV7-6	CASSLGVGQFAEAFF
TRBV4-1	CASSLRDSREAFF
TRBV10-1	CASSEISGNTGELFF
TRBV18	CASSPENSNQPQHF
TRBV7-2	CASSLASPSSGNTIYF
TRBV29-1	CSVEISGGEQYF
TRBV7-9	CASSFFWATNEKLFF
TRBV19	CASSKDRGGRQPQHF
TRBV29-1	CSVVETLNEQFF